The T cell receptor beta chain described here comes from a study of identical twins (dated by TCRdb to 2016 to 2018). Context from the whole study: To test whether fetal clonotypes persist, the study used deep sequencing on TCR alpha and beta repertoires from monozygotic twins, unrelated adults of various ages, and cord blood. To rule out contamination, the twin experiments were replicated at different times with different library preparation protocols. Broader findings and caveats from the paper: In monozygotic twins, out-of-frame TCR alpha sharing was systematically underestimated by recombination models, although the models agreed with sharing between unrelated individuals. Abundant cord blood beta clonotypes had fewer insertions, young adult naive repertoires showed a similar but weaker trend, and memory repertoires showed no such trend. Invariant T cells such as MAIT and iNKT could partly confound zero-insertion analyses, although diverse VJ usage argued against such confounding for most clonotypes. Because the same donors could not be followed over many years, conclusions were based on cross-sectional statistical analysis. Excess twin sharing in beta out-of-frame sequences was weaker because fewer shared sequences lowered the signal-to-noise ratio. Compared with coincidental sharing between unrelated individuals, out-of-frame TCR alpha sequences shared between twins showed an excess of sequences with low generation probability.

This clonotype was seen only once. It lacks a known antigen. The CDR3 does not end in the conserved phenylalanine or tryptophan, so this is likely a read error. Ends included, the CDR3 has 15 residues. This entry keeps only the CDR3 DNA: 45 bases, framed from base 1. Via the germline V gene (reference sequence), CDR1 is DFQATT and CDR2 SNEGSKA. Clipping removes 6 bases from V and 10 bases from J, with 18 as the unmatched junction base count. Library preparation employed 5' RACE. These reads were obtained on an Illumina HiSeq 2000. Template switching added a universal primer binding site, and the final cDNA carried a unique molecular identifier that allowed TCR cDNA molecules to be counted accurately. Specific primers in the conserved constant-segment region were used to synthesize first-strand cDNA for TCR alpha and beta chains. To control for contamination, every cDNA library was double barcoded, receiving both a SMART-Mk sample barcode and Illumina barcodes. TruSeq adapter sequences along with Illumina sample barcodes were introduced in two successive PCR steps. TCR alpha and beta cDNA libraries were sequenced on the Illumina HiSeq platform with custom primers. Processing in the source paper ran as follows. MiGEC was used to process raw reads and extract unique molecular identifiers, and MiXCR was used to find CDR3 positions. For each individual, recombination models were inferred using an EM algorithm with the repgenHMM and IGoR tools. The analysis of shared clonotypes was done with the tcR package in R, with sharing normalized by the product of cloneset sizes. To study raw recombination free of thymic and clonal selection effects, out-of-frame nonproductive sequences were analyzed. Using fastp at Q25 and MiXCR, TCRdb reprocessed the public reads and kept productive beta chains. Every distinct CDR3 protein forms one entry, paired with its most common genes and DNA. The V and J calls and clone size come from TCRdb's table, not from the authors' own analysis. Across this sample there are about 550,000 distinct CDR3 sequences, with approximately 20% seen only once. About 0.48% of the sample goes to the ten largest clones.

Every donor in the study was a healthy Caucasian. The twin cohort consisted of three pairs of female monozygotic twins, all aged about 18 to 30 years. CD4+ and CD8+ T cell populations were isolated with positive isolation kits from Invitrogen. These data were likewise used in another study, on yellow fever vaccine responses in identical twins. The second study's paper adds: The T cell response to vaccination in identical twins was reported by the authors to appear partly convergent and partly personalized. Focusing on identical twins, the study followed the T cell clones that responded to the vaccine, and did so with precision.

The clonotype originates from a woman in her late teens or twenties in good health. The sequence is built from TRBV20-1 and TRBJ2-1; TRBD1 lines up with 7 middle nucleotides. Sequenced material: CD4+ T cells sorted from blood. DNA sequence: TGCAGTGCCGGGGACAGCTCCTTGCGGCAAGGCGAGCAGTTCCTC. This sequence encodes CSAGDSSLRQGEQFL.